The 17 T cell receptor beta chains listed next were all sequenced from one sample in a study of shared clonotypes between healthy human individuals. Sequencing used immunoSEQ multiplex PCR; TCRdb keeps in-frame clones, though not all of them. The sample lists roughly 1 million clones, around four fifths occurring once. Input material: memory CD4+ T cells sorted from blood. Noted subset: CD45RA-negative fraction. The receptor source for this set is a young man in good health.

The V gene is TRBV5-1, the J gene TRBJ1-3; D is ambiguous. CDR3 size: 15 residues. Between the trimmed V and J ends, which lost 1 base and 0 bases, there was a span of 8 bases. Looked up from germline, CDR1 is SGHRS and CDR2 is YFSETQ. CDR3 residues: CASSLMGDSGNTIYF. The CDR3 region has the DNA TGCGCCAGCAGCTTGATGGGTGACTCTGGAAACACCATATATTTT.

There are a few counts of this clone. The rearrangement uses TRBV10-2 and TRBJ2-1, with 13 bases aligning to TRBD2. This CDR3 is built from 14 residues. V dropped 4 bases and J dropped 9; count of bases not matched to a gene: 3. The V gene's germline CDR1 is WSHSY and CDR2 SAAADI. CDR3 amino acids: CASSAGLAGAEQFF. Written as DNA, the CDR3 is TGCGCCAGCAGTGCCGGACTAGCGGGAGCTGAGCAGTTCTTC.

This clone was picked up a small number of times. The V gene is TRBV9, the J gene TRBJ1-2; 8 nucleotides agree with TRBD1. The CDR3 totals 14 residues. Germline V gene sequence: CDR1 SGDLS, CDR2 YYNGEE. V shed 0 bases and J 8 bases; nucleotides not matched to a gene: 6. The DNA of the CDR3 is TGTGCCAGCAGCGTAGATTGGACAGGGATGGGCTACACCTTC. Its protein is CASSVDWTGMGYTF.

The chain employs TRBV5-1 and TRBJ2-1; no definite D call. The CDR3 is 15 amino acids. Germline V gives CDR1 SGHRS, CDR2 YFSETQ. V lost 0 bases and J lost 5, with 12 bases in between. The CDR3 DNA reads as TGCGCCAGCAGCTTGGCCGAGACGAGGCACAATGAGCAGTTCTTC. It is translated as CASSLAETRHNEQFF.

In its sample, this clone was seen once. The chain links TRBV7-9 to TRBJ2-1; 9 bases line up with TRBD2. The ends lost 8 bases at V and 5 bases at J; junction bases unmatched: 10. Germline-derived CDR1 and CDR2 are SEHNR and FQNEAQ (reference sequence). The CDR3 is 15 residues long. CDR3 amino acids: CASSPLREGDNEQFF. The CDR3 DNA reads as TGTGCCAGCTCCCCTCTGCGGGAGGGGGACAATGAGCAGTTCTTC.

This chain joins TRBV30 and TRBJ2-3; a weak D match, TRBD2 (7 bases). The germline V gene has CDR1 GTSNPN and CDR2 SVGIG (reference sequence). V was clipped by 2 bases and J by 3 bases, with 18 bases between them. The CDR3 is made up of 16 amino acids. As DNA, the CDR3 is TGTGCCTGGAGTTACGCGGGGGCCAGTTCTACAGATACGCAGTATTTT. It codes for CAWSYAGASSTDTQYF.

J is TRBJ2-2 and V is TRBV30; D is unclear. The CDR3 length is 16 residues. Germline V gene sequence: CDR1 GTSNPN, CDR2 SVGIG (reference sequence). The V end lost 1 base, the J end lost 3 bases, and 15 bases lay between the germline ends. CDR3 sequence: CAWSAGRYLYTGELFF. CDR3 DNA sequence: TGTGCCTGGAGTGCCGGACGGTACCTTTACACCGGGGAGCTGTTTTTT.

V usage is TRBV9 and J usage is TRBJ1-5; 10 bases fit TRBD1. This CDR3 contains 15 residues. The J segment lost 8 bases and the V segment lost 3 bases, leaving 8 bases of the junction unmatched. The germline V gene has CDR1 SGDLS and CDR2 YYNGEE. This CDR3 reads CASSAGQGTFEPQHF. Written as DNA, the CDR3 is TGTGCCAGCAGCGCGGGACAGGGGACCTTCGAGCCCCAGCATTTT.

A single count supports this clone. The rearrangement joins TRBV5-6 to TRBJ1-2; 11 bases map to TRBD1. The V segment lost 2 bases and the J segment 4 bases; nucleotides outside the gene matches: 4. The CDR3 extends over 15 amino acids. From germline, CDR1 is SGHDT and CDR2 YYEEEE. The CDR3 DNA reads TGTGCCAGCAGCTTTACAGGACAGGGGGCCTATGGCTACACCTTC. The encoded protein is CASSFTGQGAYGYTF.

The V gene is TRBV7-2, the J gene TRBJ1-4; D gene unclear. CDR1 and CDR2 (germline): SGHTA, FQGNSA. Between the trimmed V and J ends, which lost 5 bases and 8 bases, there was a span of 9 bases. This CDR3 comprises 12 residues. CDR3 loop: CASSGNGEKLFF. The CDR3 DNA is TGTGCCAGCAGCGGAAACGGGGAAAAACTGTTTTTT.

The V call is TRBV6-5, the J call TRBJ1-5, with D tentatively TRBD1 (5 bases). The CDR3 is made up of 14 amino acids. From germline, CDR1 is MNHEY and CDR2 SVGAGI. The V end was cut by 0 bases, the J end by 9 bases, with 12 bases between. CDR3 sequence: CASSYSQGKRPQHF. Written as DNA, the CDR3 is TGTGCCAGCAGTTACTCTCAGGGTAAACGGCCCCAGCATTTT.

The V call is TRBV27, the J call TRBJ2-1; 10 positions match TRBD2. V gave up 1 base and J gave up 7 bases; unmatched junction bases: 7. This CDR3 has 16 residues. Looked up from germline, CDR1 is MNHEY and CDR2 is SMNVEV (reference sequence). CDR3 sequence reads: CASSLYRSGGVNEQFF. Here the CDR3 DNA reads TGTGCCAGCAGTTTATACAGGAGCGGGGGGGTAAATGAGCAGTTCTTC.

This chain joins TRBV10-2 and TRBJ1-1, with TRBD1 identical over 8 bases. Germline loops: CDR1 WSHSY, CDR2 SAAADI. With 3 bases clipped from V and 4 bases from J, the junction kept 4 bases outside the gene matches. This CDR3 is 14 amino acids long. The CDR3 nucleotides are TGCGCCAGCAGTGACAGGGGGCACGGCACTGAAGCTTTCTTT. It translates to CASSDRGHGTEAFF.

This clone showed up just a few times. CDR3 sequence (DNA): TGCAGCGTCGACAGGGGCCCCAATCAGCCCCAGCATTTT. Its protein product is CSVDRGPNQPQHF. The rearrangement joins TRBV29-1 to TRBJ1-5, with 8 bases fitting TRBD1. Germline trimming cut 6 bases from V and 3 bases from J; bases unmatched to any gene: 4. The germline gives CDR1 SQVTM, CDR2 ANQGSEA. The CDR3 sequence is 13 residues long. The full variable domain, completed using reference TRBV29-1 and TRBJ1-5, is SAVISQKPSRDICQRGTSLTIQCQVDSQVTMMFWYRQQPGQSLTLIATANQGSEATYESGFVIDKFPISRPNLTFSTLTVSNMSPEDSSIYLCSVDRGPNQPQHFGDGTRLSIL.

This chain joins TRBV6-1 and TRBJ1-4; D is possibly TRBD1 (6 bases). In germline, CDR1 is MNHNS, CDR2 SASEGT. The V end was cut by 0 bases, the J end by 8 bases, with 19 bases between. The CDR3 totals 17 residues. CDR3 sequence (DNA): TGTGCCAGCAGTGAAGCCGGGGGCTTCCCAAAGGGCGAAAAACTGTTTTTT. This gives the protein CASSEAGGFPKGEKLFF.

The V and J genes are TRBV10-2 and TRBJ2-7, with 9 bases aligning to TRBD1. J was trimmed by 4 bases and V by 7 bases; bases with no gene match: 8. From germline, CDR1 is WSHSY and CDR2 SAAADI. The CDR3 totals 14 residues. In nucleotides, the CDR3 is TGCGCCAGCAACTTACAGGGGGCGGGGTACGAGCAGTACTTC. Its translation: CASNLQGAGYEQYF.

The V and J genes are TRBV19 and TRBJ1-1; weak D call: TRBD1 (5 bases). From germline, CDR1 is LNHDA and CDR2 SQIVND (reference sequence). The CDR3 runs to 15 residues. V was trimmed by 4 bases and J by 1 base, leaving 13 bases between them. CDR3 bases: TGTGCCAGTAGTACCGCGGTCAGGGCGAACACTGAAGCTTTCTTT. Its translation is CASSTAVRANTEAFF.